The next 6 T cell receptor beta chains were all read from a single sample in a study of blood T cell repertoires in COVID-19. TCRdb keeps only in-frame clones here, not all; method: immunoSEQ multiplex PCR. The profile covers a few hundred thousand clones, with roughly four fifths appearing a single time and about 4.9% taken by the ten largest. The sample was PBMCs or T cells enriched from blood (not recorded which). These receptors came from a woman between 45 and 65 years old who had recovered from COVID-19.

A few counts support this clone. Here the CDR3 reads CSGFGDSTMNTEAFF. The CDR3 bases are TGCAGCGGATTTGGGGACAGTACTATGAACACTGAAGCTTTCTTT. V is TRBV29-1 and J is TRBJ1-1, with 7 bases lining up with TRBD1. J lost 0 bases, V lost 7 bases, and 11 bases had no gene match. The length of the CDR3 is 15 residues. The germline CDR1 and CDR2 sequences are SQVTM and ANQGSEA.

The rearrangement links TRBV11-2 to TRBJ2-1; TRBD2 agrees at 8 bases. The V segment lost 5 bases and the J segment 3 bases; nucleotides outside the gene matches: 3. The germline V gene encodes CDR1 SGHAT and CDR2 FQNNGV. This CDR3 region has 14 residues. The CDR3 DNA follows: TGTGCCAGCAGCCGTAGCGGGGTCTACAATGAGCAGTTCTTC. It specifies CASSRSGVYNEQFF.

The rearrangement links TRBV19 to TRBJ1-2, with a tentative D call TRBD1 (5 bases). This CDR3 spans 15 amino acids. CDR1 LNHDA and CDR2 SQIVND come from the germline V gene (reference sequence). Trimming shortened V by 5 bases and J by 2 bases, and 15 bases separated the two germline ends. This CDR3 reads CASSGGTGRNYGYTF. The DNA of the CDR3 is TGTGCCAGTAGTGGAGGGACGGGACGGAACTATGGCTACACCTTC.

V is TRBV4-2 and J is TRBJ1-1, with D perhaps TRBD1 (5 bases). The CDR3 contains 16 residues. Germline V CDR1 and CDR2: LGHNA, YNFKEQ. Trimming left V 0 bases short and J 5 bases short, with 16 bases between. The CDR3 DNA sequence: TGTGCCAGCAGCCAAGAACGAGGTACCGGGGGTACTGAAGCTTTCTTT. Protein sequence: CASSQERGTGGTEAFF.

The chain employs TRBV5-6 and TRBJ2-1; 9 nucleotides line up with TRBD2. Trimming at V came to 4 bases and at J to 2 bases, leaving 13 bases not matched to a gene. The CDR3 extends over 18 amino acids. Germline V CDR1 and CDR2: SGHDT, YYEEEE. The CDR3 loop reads CASSLSTSGIPPYNEQFF. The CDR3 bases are TGTGCCAGCAGCCTTTCGACTAGCGGAATACCCCCCTACAATGAGCAGTTCTTC.

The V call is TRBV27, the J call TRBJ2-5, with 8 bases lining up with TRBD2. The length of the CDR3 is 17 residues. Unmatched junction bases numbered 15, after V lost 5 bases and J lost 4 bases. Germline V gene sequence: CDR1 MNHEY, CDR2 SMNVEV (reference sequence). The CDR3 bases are TGTGCCAGCAGTCCCCGTTGGAGTGCGGGAGGAGTAGAGACCCAGTACTTC. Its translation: CASSPRWSAGGVETQYF.